This T cell receptor beta chain was captured by sequencing in a study of T cells in Graves' hyperthyroidism and ophthalmopathy (dated by TCRdb to about 2019). General notes on the study: Peripheral blood was sampled at the time of initial diagnosis, prior to any treatment. For training and testing, the 100 or so patients in the discovery cohort were randomly divided in a 7:3 ratio. TCR V-J signatures able to tell the groups apart were searched for in a discovery cohort of some 97 patients, of whom 40 to 45 had Graves' ophthalmopathy and under 65 had stable Graves' hyperthyroidism. An independent validation cohort of around 19 hyperthyroidism patients and more than 15 patients who later progressed to ophthalmopathy tested prospective prediction of ophthalmopathy. Thyroid tissue and blood T-cell repertoires from several Graves' hyperthyroidism patients were also compared in the study. TCR Vbeta CDR3 sequencing of 135 peripheral blood samples (approximately 44 ophthalmopathy, 75 to 80 hyperthyroidism and roughly 17 progressor patients) is reported in the paper. Following sampling, methimazole starting at 30 mg daily was given to hyperthyroidism patients, and high-dose intravenous methylprednisolone was given to ophthalmopathy patients. What the authors observed across the whole study: A model built on a 13 V-J signature distinguished ophthalmopathy from stable hyperthyroidism, reaching around 90% sensitivity and about 81% specificity in cross-validation and 80%/75% in testing. During validation, the model predicted progression to ophthalmopathy a median of around 7 months ahead of onset, with around 70% sensitivity and roughly 75% specificity. Most expanded thyroid clonotypes (frequency above 0.001) were also detected in blood, suggesting blood repertoires may reflect thyroid immune responses. No statistical method was used to fix the sample size in advance, and group allocation was not hidden from the investigators.

The TCR beta CDR3 regions were amplified from the RNA transcripts. The TCR CDR3 was subjected to a first round of RT-PCR using the HTBI primer set and the Qiagen OneStep RT-PCR kit. The libraries were constructed in a second round of multiplex PCR and then size-selected and purified. The libraries were sequenced on an Illumina HiSeq2000 using paired-end 100 bp reads. For the original study's pipeline: SOAPnuke was used to process the raw data, removing reads that contained adapters or uncalled bases, had a mean Phred below 15, or lacked an exact match to the constant primer or identifier. High-quality paired reads were merged with COPE v1.2.5, and unique nucleotide sequences were defined as clonotypes. MiTCR v1.1 was used to align clonotypes to the IMGT TRBV, TRBD and TRBJ reference segments. Analysis was restricted to V-J combinations with a frequency above 0.0001, which covered about 99% of repertoires. The TCS score was defined as F50 (clonal expansion) divided by E x V (chaos), with BLOSUM62-based TCRdist calculated between CDR3 peptides within each V-J. Welch's t-statistics and random forest reduced around 510 V-J features to roughly 13, which were used in a naive Bayes classifier (R e1071). Through fastp at Q25 and MiXCR, TCRdb rebuilt clones from the public reads, retaining in-frame beta chains. Merged by CDR3 protein, the rows form single entries marked with the most common genes and DNA. In this record, the V and J calls reflect TCRdb's handling and not the investigators' own analysis. Recorded for this sample are about 400,000 distinct CDR3 sequences; 15% of them occurred a single time. Approximately 29% of the sample lies in the top ten.

A patient counted as having stable Graves' hyperthyroidism if no progression to ophthalmopathy occurred over 18 months of follow-up. Hyperthyroidism patients were aged 18 to 65 years and newly diagnosed, with disease duration of less than 2 months. Any patient with an uncontrolled infection, another autoimmune disease, pregnancy or lactation was excluded. Clinical symptoms, serum thyroxine and TRAb, thyroid ultrasound, and orbital computed tomography formed the basis for the diagnoses. Ficoll-Paque density gradient centrifugation was used to isolate PBMCs from about 9 ml of fresh peripheral blood. Total RNA was extracted using Trizol reagent, and RNA quality was assessed on an Agilent 2100 Bioanalyzer. The germline V gene (reference sequence) yields WNHNN for CDR1 and SYGVQD for CDR2. The CDR3, cysteine through phenylalanine, is 16 amino acids long. Of the read, only the CDR3 DNA is kept; its 48 bases are in frame from base 1.

Remarks on this clonotype: Its antigen is not yet known. The junction and the germline gene differ at one end; a read error may be behind it.

This receptor chain uses TRBV10-1 and TRBJ2-1, and TRBD1 matches 9 of the central bases. The sample was blood. The TCR was taken from a woman in her thirties with Graves' hyperthyroidism. CDR3 region: CASSEAPGQGSNGQFF. Here is the DNA: TGCGCCAGCAGTGAGGCCCCGGGACAGGGTTCTAATGGGCAGTTCTTC.